The 13 T cell receptor beta chains presented below share a single source sample, sequenced in a study of blood T cell repertoires in COVID-19. Profiling relied on immunoSEQ multiplex PCR, and the TCRdb table lists in-frame clones only, not all of them. Of tens of thousands of clones in the sample, about 83% were seen once. The specimen was peripheral blood. The receptors shown here come from a woman aged 80 or over with acute or convalescent COVID-19.

The V gene is TRBV10-3, the J gene TRBJ2-5; 10 positions agree with TRBD2. Trimming took 7 bases from V and 9 from J; bases not matched to a gene: 17. The CDR3 is made up of 16 amino acids. The V gene's germline CDR1 is ENHRY and CDR2 SYGVKD. As DNA, the CDR3 is TGTGCCATCAACAGGGATAGCGGGAGGACCCCCACGGCCCAGTACTTC. Translated: CAINRDSGRTPTAQYF.

V usage is TRBV7-9 and J usage is TRBJ2-2; TRBD2 matches at 7 bases. The V and J ends lost 2 bases and 0 bases, in that order; junction bases with no gene match: 3. Germline lookup yields CDR1 SEHNR and CDR2 FQNEAQ (reference sequence). This CDR3 is built from 16 residues. CDR3 in DNA: TGTGCCAGCAGCTTAAGGCTAGCGGCGAACACCGGGGAGCTGTTTTTT. Protein product: CASSLRLAANTGELFF.

CDR3 DNA: TGTGCCACCAGTGATCCTACTAGCGGGGGGTACAATGAGCAGTTCTTC. Translated, it gives CATSDPTSGGYNEQFF. The chain recombines TRBV24-1 with TRBJ2-1; 12 bases align to TRBD2. Per germline, CDR1 KGHDR and CDR2 SFDVKD. V was pared by 3 bases and J by 4 bases, with 3 bases of the junction left unmatched. CDR3 length equals 16 residues.

This clone was seen just once. This chain joins TRBV2 and TRBJ1-6; 7 nucleotides agree with TRBD1. Trimming cost V 6 bases and J 7 bases; bases outside gene matches: 9. CDR1 is SNHLY, CDR2 FYNNEI, per germline. This CDR3 has 15 residues. DNA for the CDR3: TGTGCCAGCAGCCCCCAACAGGGGCAGAATTCACCCCTCCACTTT. It codes for CASSPQQGQNSPLHF. Based on the CDR3 plus reference TRBV2 and TRBJ1-6, the full variable domain is EPEVTQTPSHQVTQMGQEVILRCVPISNHLYFYWYRQILGQKVEFLVSFYNNEISEKSEIFDDQFSVERPDGSNFTLKIRSTKLEDSAMYFCASSPQQGQNSPLHFGNGTRLTVT.

The rearrangement uses TRBV3-1 (or the pseudogene TRBV3-2) and TRBJ1-4; TRBD1 might be the D (6 bases). This CDR3 contains 15 residues. Germline values: CDR1 LGHDT, CDR2 YNNKEL (reference sequence). V was cut by 5 bases and J by 6 bases, with 16 bases left in between. The CDR3 nucleotides read TGTGCCAGCAGCGTCCGGGACATCGTATATGAAAAACTGTTTTTT. This translates into CASSVRDIVYEKLFF.

V gene TRBV7-2 combines with J gene TRBJ2-7; a weak D match, TRBD1 (6 bases). This CDR3 has 13 residues. Per germline, CDR1 SGHTA and CDR2 FQGNSA. Between the trimmed V and J ends, which lost 4 bases and 3 bases, there was a span of 10 bases. The CDR3 nucleotides are TGTGCCAGCAGCTCCGGACAGCTCTACGAGCAGTACTTC. Its protein product is CASSSGQLYEQYF.

V is TRBV6-4 and J is TRBJ2-7; D call uncertain. Germline V gene lookup returns CDR1 MRHNA and CDR2 SNTAGT. Trimming took off 2 bases at V and 2 bases at J, with 7 bases between the two ends. The CDR3 is 13 amino acids. DNA for the CDR3: TGTGCCAGCAGTGACATTGGGCCCTACGAGCAGTACTTC. Its translation: CASSDIGPYEQYF.

This chain connects TRBV5-1 to TRBJ2-5; the match to TRBD1 covers 12 bases. V was pared by 5 bases and J by 6 bases, with 8 bases of the junction left unmatched. The germline V gene encodes CDR1 SGHRS and CDR2 YFSETQ. CDR3 size: 15 residues. Here the CDR3 reads CASSTGTGGGQTQYF. CDR3 coding DNA: TGCGCCAGCAGTACCGGGACAGGGGGCGGACAGACCCAGTACTTC.

The chain combines TRBV6-5 with TRBJ2-1; 7 positions match TRBD1. The V gene's germline CDR1 is MNHEY and CDR2 SVGAGI. The CDR3 runs 13 residues. Trimming removed 8 bases from V and 4 bases from J; junction bases left unmatched: 5. DNA for the CDR3: TGTGCCAGCTCGGACAGGCCATACAATGAGCAGTTCTTC. This translates into CASSDRPYNEQFF.

The chain joins TRBV18 to TRBJ2-1; D gene uncertain. V gave up 3 bases and J gave up 1 base, with 10 bases separating them. CDR1 is KGHSH, CDR2 LQKENI, per germline. The length of the CDR3 is 15 residues. As DNA, the CDR3 is TGTGCCAGCTCACCGGGCCCCCGATCCTACAATGAGCAGTTCTTC. Amino acids: CASSPGPRSYNEQFF.

J is TRBJ1-3 and V is TRBV30; 7 positions agree with TRBD1. V gave up 4 bases and J gave up 0 bases; unmatched junction bases: 15. The V gene's germline CDR1 is GTSNPN and CDR2 SVGIG (reference sequence). The CDR3 has 18 residues. CDR3 protein: CAWISHGTATFSGNTIYF. The CDR3 DNA reads as TGTGCCTGGATTTCCCACGGGACAGCTACATTCTCTGGAAACACCATATATTTT.

The V call is TRBV29-1, the J call TRBJ2-5, with 7 bases lining up with TRBD2. V was pared by 4 bases and J by 5 bases, with 4 bases of the junction left unmatched. Germline V lookup: CDR1 SQVTM, CDR2 ANQGSEA. The CDR3 sequence is 12 residues long. CDR3 sequence: CSVGGGEETQYF. In DNA form, the CDR3 reads TGCAGCGTTGGGGGAGGGGAGGAGACCCAGTACTTC.

The chain links TRBV29-1 to TRBJ2-4; TRBD1 might be the D (5 bases). The CDR3 has 13 amino acids. Germline loops: CDR1 SQVTM, CDR2 ANQGSEA. V dropped 7 bases and J dropped 6 bases, with 16 bases sitting between them. CDR3 DNA sequence: TGCAGCGCCCTCGGGCAGGGTCCAAACATTCAGTACTTC. Protein product: CSALGQGPNIQYF.